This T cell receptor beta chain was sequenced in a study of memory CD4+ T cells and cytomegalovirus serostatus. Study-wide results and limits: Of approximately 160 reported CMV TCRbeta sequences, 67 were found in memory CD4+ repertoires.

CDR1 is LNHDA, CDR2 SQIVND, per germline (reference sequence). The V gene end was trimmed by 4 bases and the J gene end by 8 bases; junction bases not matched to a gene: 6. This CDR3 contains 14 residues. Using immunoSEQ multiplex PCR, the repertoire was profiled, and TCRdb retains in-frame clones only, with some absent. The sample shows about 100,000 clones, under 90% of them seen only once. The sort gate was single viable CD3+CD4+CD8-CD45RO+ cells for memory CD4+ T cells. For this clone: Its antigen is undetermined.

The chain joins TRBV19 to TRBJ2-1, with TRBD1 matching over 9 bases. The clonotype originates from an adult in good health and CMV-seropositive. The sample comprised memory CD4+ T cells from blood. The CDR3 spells CASSTRQGDHEQFF. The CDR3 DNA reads TGTGCCAGTAGTACCCGACAGGGGGATCATGAGCAGTTCTTC.